Sequencing of this T cell receptor (beta chain) was carried out in a study of blood T cells in healthy people across ages. On the study more broadly: For every two T cells, template switching captured about one barcoded beta molecule.

Each individual donor underwent a draw of roughly 10 milliliters of peripheral blood. A second roughly 6 to 12 cycle PCR used barcoded and J-beta primers. With 12 random nucleotides, a template-switch adaptor tagged each individual cDNA molecule. TCRdb re-called the 5' RACE reads through MiXCR, storing one row per CDR3 protein. In the table there are about 680,000 distinct CDR3 sequences, about 52% of which are singletons. The CDR3 has 12 residues. Looked up from germline, CDR1 is SNHLY and CDR2 is FYNNEI. V lost 6 bases and J lost 2, with 8 bases in between. The count of this clonotype is one. This TCR came from a woman aged 55-69 years in good health. The chain carries TRBV2 and TRBJ2-7; D gene ambiguous. Material for sequencing was blood. DNA of the CDR3: TGTGCCAGCAGGGTCATGACCTACGAGCAGTACTTC. Protein: CASRVMTYEQYF.